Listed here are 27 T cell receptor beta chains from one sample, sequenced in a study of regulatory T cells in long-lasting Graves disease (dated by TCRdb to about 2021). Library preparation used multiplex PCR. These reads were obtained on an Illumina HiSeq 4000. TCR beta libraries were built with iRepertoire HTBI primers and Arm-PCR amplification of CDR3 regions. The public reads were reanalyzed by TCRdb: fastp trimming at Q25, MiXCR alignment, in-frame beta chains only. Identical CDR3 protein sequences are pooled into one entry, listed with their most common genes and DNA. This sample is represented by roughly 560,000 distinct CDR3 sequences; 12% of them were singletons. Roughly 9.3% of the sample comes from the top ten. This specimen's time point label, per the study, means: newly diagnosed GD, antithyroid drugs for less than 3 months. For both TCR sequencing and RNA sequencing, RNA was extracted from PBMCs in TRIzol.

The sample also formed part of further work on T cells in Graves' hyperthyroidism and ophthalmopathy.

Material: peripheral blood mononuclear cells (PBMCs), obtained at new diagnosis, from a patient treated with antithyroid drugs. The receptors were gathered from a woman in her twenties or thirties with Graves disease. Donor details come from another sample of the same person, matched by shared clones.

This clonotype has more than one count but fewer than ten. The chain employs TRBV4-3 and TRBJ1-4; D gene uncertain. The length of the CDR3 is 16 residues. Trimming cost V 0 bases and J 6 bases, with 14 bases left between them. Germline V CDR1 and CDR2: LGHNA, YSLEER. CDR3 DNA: TGCGCCAGCAGCCAAGATTTGGAAGGTCCTTATGAAAAACTGTTTTTT. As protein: CASSQDLEGPYEKLFF.

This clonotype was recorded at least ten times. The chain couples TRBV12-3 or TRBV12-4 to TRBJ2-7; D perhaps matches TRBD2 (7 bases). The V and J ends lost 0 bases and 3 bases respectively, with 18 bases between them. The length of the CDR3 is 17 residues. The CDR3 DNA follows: TGTGCCAGCAGTTTAGCGGGTGGGAGGGGACAAATCTACGAGCAGTACTTC. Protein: CASSLAGGRGQIYEQYF.

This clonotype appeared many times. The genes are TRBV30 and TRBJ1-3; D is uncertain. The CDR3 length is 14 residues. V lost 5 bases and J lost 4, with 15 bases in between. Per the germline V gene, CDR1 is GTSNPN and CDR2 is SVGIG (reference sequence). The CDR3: CAWVRGLHGNTIYF. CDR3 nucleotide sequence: TGTGCCTGGGTTAGAGGGCTACACGGAAACACCATATATTTT.

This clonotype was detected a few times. For the CDR3, the DNA is TGTGCCAGCAGCCAAGCCTGGACTAGGCGGAATGAGCAGTTCTTC. It specifies CASSQAWTRRNEQFF. The J gene is TRBJ2-1, the V gene TRBV14; 7 bases are shared with TRBD2. J was trimmed by 7 bases and V by 1 base; bases with no gene match: 7. Germline loops: CDR1 SGHDN, CDR2 FVKESK. The length of the CDR3 is 15 residues.

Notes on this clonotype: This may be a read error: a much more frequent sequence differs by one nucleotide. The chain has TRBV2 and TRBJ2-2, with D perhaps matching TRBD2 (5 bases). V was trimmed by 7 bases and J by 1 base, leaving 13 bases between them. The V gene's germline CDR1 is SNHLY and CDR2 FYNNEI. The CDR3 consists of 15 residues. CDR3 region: CASKVGRENTGELFF. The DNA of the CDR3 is TGTGCCAGCAAGGTGGGTCGGGAGAACACCGGGGAGCTGTTTTTT.

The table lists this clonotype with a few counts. The CDR3, as DNA: TGTGCCAGCAGCCAAGATCCAGCCGGCTTTGTCGAGCAGTACTTC. Its protein product is CASSQDPAGFVEQYF. The chain combines TRBV3-1 with TRBJ2-7; the D is unclear. CDR1 is LGHDT, CDR2 YNNKEL, per germline (reference sequence). With 0 bases removed from V and 6 bases from J, the gap between germline ends came to 15 bases. This CDR3 region has 15 residues.

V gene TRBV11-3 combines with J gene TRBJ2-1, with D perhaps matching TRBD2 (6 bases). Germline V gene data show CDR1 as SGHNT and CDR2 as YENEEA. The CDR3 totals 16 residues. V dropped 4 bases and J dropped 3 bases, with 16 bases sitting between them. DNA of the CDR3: TGTGCCAGCAGCTCCGGGGATGGCGGGAACTACAATGAGCAGTTCTTC. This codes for CASSSGDGGNYNEQFF.

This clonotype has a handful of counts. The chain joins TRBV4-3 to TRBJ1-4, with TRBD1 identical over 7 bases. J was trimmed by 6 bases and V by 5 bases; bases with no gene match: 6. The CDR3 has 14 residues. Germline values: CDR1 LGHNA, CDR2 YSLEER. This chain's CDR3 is CASSRGQRDEKLFF. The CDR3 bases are TGCGCCAGCAGCAGGGGACAGCGAGATGAAAAACTGTTTTTT.

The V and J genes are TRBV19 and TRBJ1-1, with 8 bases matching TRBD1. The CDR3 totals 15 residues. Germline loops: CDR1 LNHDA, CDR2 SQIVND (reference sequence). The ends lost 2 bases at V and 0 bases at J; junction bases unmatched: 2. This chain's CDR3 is CASSINRGMNTEAFF. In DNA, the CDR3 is TGTGCCAGTAGTATAAACAGGGGGATGAACACTGAAGCTTTCTTT.

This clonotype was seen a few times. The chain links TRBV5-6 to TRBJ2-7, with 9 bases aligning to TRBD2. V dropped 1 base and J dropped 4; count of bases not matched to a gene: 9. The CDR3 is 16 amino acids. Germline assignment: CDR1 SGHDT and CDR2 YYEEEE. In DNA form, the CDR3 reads TGTGCCAGCAGCTTGCGGGGGGGGACTAGCAATTACGAGCAGTACTTC. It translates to CASSLRGGTSNYEQYF.

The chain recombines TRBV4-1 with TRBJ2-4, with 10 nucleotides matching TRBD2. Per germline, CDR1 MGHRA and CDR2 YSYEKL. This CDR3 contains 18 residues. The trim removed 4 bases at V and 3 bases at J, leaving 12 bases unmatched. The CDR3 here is CASSRPGLALAGKNIQYF. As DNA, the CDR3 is TGCGCCAGCAGCCGACCGGGACTAGCGTTGGCTGGCAAAAACATTCAGTACTTC.

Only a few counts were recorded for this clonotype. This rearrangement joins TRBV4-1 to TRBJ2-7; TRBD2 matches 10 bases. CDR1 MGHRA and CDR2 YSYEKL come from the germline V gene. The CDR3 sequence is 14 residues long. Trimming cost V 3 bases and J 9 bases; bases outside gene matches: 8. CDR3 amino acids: CASSHGLADGGQYF. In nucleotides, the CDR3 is TGCGCCAGCAGCCACGGACTAGCGGACGGGGGGCAGTACTTC.

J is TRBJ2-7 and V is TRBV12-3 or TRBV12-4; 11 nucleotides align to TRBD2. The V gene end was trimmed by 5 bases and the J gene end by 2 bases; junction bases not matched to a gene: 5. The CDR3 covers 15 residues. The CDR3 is CASSALTSGTYEQYF. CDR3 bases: TGTGCCAGCAGTGCCTTGACTAGCGGGACCTACGAGCAGTACTTC.

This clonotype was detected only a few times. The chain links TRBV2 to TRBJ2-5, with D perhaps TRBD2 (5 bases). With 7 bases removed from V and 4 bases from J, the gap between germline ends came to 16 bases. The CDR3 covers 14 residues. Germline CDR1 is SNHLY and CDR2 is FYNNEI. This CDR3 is CASIYAPGLETQYF. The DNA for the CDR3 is TGTGCCAGCATTTACGCTCCGGGGTTAGAGACCCAGTACTTC.

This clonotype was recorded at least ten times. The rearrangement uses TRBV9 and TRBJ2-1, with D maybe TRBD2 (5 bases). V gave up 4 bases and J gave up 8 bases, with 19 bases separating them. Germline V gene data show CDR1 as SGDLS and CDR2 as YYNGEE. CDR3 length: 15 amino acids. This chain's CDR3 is CASSLGGTDWDEQFF. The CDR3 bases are TGTGCCAGCAGCCTAGGTGGTACGGACTGGGATGAGCAGTTCTTC.

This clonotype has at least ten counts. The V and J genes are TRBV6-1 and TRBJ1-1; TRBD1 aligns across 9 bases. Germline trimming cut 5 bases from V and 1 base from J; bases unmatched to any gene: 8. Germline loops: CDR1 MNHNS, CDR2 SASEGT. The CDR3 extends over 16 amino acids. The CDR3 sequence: CASSTRPGQGNTEAFF. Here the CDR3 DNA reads TGTGCCAGCAGTACAAGACCGGGACAGGGGAACACTGAAGCTTTCTTT.

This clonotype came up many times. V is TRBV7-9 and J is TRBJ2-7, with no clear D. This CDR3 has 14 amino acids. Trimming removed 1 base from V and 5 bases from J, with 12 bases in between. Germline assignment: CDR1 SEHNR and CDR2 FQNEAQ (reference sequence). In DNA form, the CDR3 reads TGTGCCAGCAGCTTAGGTCGGCGGTTAGACGAGCAGTACTTC. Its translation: CASSLGRRLDEQYF.

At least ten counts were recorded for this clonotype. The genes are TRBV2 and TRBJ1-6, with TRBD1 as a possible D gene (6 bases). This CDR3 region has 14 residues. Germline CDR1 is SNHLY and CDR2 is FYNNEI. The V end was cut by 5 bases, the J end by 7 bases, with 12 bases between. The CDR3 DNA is TGTGCCAGCAGTCTCGACAGGTCGAATTCACCCCTCCACTTT. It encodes CASSLDRSNSPLHF.

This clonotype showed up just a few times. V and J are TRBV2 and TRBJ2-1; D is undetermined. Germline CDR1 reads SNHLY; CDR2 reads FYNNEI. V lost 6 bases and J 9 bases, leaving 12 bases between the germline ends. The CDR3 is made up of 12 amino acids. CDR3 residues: CASRLGVGEQFF. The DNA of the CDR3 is TGTGCCAGCAGGCTGGGCGTCGGTGAGCAGTTCTTC.

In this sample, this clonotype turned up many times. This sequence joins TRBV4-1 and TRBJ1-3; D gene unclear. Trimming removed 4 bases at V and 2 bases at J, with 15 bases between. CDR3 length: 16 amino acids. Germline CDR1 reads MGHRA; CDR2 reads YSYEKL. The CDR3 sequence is CASSPVVGSAGNTIYF. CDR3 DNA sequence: TGCGCCAGCAGCCCTGTGGTAGGTTCCGCTGGAAACACCATATATTTT.

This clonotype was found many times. The CDR3 is CASSKEDTQYF. CDR3 DNA: TGTGCCAGCTCCAAGGAGGATACGCAGTATTTT. The V and J genes are TRBV2 and TRBJ2-3; no firm D call. Per germline, CDR1 SNHLY and CDR2 FYNNEI. The CDR3 spans 11 residues. Trimming shortened V by 8 bases and J by 6 bases, and 9 bases separated the two germline ends.

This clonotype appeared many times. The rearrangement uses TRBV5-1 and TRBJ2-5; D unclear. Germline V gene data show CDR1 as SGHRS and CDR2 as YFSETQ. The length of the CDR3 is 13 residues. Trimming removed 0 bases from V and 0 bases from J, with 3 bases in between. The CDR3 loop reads CASSLDYQETQYF. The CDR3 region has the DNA TGCGCCAGCAGCTTGGACTACCAAGAGACCCAGTACTTC.

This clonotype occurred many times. CDR3 protein: CASSYSGGSSETQYF. CDR3 nucleotides: TGTGCCAGCAGTTACTCAGGGGGAAGTTCTGAGACCCAGTACTTC. The chain is built from TRBV6-2 or TRBV6-3 and TRBJ2-5; weak D call: TRBD1 (6 bases). Germline lookup yields CDR1 MNHEY and CDR2 SVGEGT. The CDR3 is 15 residues long. Deletions cut 0 bases from V and 5 bases from J, with 13 bases between.

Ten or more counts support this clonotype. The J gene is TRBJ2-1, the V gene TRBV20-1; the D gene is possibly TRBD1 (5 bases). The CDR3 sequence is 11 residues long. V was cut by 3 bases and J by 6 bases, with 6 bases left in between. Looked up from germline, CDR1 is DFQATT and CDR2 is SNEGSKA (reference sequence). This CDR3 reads CSARGPNEQFF. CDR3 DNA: TGCAGTGCTAGGGGGCCCAATGAGCAGTTCTTC.

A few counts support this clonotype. The CDR3 DNA sequence: TGTGCCAGCAGCGTCGGTCGCCTGATTTCTGGAAACACCATATATTTT. Its translation is CASSVGRLISGNTIYF. The chain couples TRBV9 to TRBJ1-3; no firm D call. The CDR3 covers 16 residues. Trimming left V 2 bases short and J 1 base short, with 13 bases between. The germline gives CDR1 SGDLS, CDR2 YYNGEE.

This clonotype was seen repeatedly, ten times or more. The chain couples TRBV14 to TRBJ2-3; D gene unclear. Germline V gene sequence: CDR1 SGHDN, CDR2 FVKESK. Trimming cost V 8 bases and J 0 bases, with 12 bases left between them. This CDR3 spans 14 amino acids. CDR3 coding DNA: TGTGCCAGCCTACCGGGCAGGAGCACAGATACGCAGTATTTT. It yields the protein CASLPGRSTDTQYF.

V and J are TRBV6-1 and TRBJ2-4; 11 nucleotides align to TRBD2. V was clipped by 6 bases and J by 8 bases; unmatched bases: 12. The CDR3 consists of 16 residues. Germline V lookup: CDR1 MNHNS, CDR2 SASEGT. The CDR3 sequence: CASSEGLAEPGDIQYF. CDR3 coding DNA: TGTGCCAGCAGCGAGGGACTAGCGGAACCTGGGGACATTCAGTACTTC.